This is a list of T cell receptor beta chains from one sample in a study of T cells in Graves' hyperthyroidism and ophthalmopathy. TCRdb re-called the multiplex PCR reads with MiXCR, one entry per CDR3 protein. The data contain a few hundred thousand distinct CDR3 sequences, around a sixth of them singletons. Material for sequencing was blood. The receptors stem from a woman aged 25 to 39 with Graves' hyperthyroidism. The conserved cysteine and the conserved F or W are not part of the CDR3 here. Each record gives: CDR3 protein, clone size, J gene, V gene. Some rows mark clone size as missing; the rest say once, few, many or name a class of expanded clone.

CDR3 protein: ASTSGKRYEQY; clone size: many; J gene: TRBJ2-7; V gene: TRBV16
CDR3 protein: ATSRGQGGEKLF; clone size: many; J gene: TRBJ1-4; V gene: TRBV15
CDR3 protein: ASIRTSGIGASYNEQF; clone size: few; J gene: TRBJ2-1; V gene: TRBV6-1
CDR3 protein: ASSLWTVELGSPLH; clone size: many; J gene: TRBJ1-6; V gene: TRBV5-8
CDR3 protein: SARHRGVYYGYT; clone size: once; J gene: TRBJ1-2; V gene: TRBV20-1
CDR3 protein: SVEAGQEGEKLF; clone size: many; J gene: TRBJ1-4; V gene: TRBV29-1
CDR3 protein: ATSRVGSFYNEQF; clone size: many; J gene: TRBJ2-1; V gene: TRBV15
CDR3 protein: ASSQLEGLNSYEQY; clone size: many; J gene: TRBJ2-7; V gene: TRBV3-1
CDR3 protein: ASSQGPGRGSYEQY; clone size: .; J gene: TRBJ2-7; V gene: TRBV4-1
CDR3 protein: ASSQRGNSYEQY; clone size: many; J gene: TRBJ2-7; V gene: TRBV13
CDR3 protein: SVEPGSNQPQH; clone size: few; J gene: TRBJ1-5; V gene: TRBV29-1
CDR3 protein: SAGTPGNTIY; clone size: .; J gene: TRBJ1-3; V gene: TRBV29-1
CDR3 protein: ASSPVAMNTEAF; clone size: many; J gene: TRBJ1-1; V gene: TRBV7-2
CDR3 protein: ASSYRLSDTQY; clone size: many; J gene: TRBJ2-3; V gene: TRBV7-2
CDR3 protein: ASSYFSYEQY; clone size: many; J gene: TRBJ2-7; V gene: TRBV12-3/TRBV12-4
CDR3 protein: ASSHPSGSGQETQY; clone size: many; J gene: TRBJ2-5; V gene: TRBV7-2
CDR3 protein: ASSTRDFLSYNEQF; clone size: .; J gene: TRBJ2-1; V gene: TRBV9
CDR3 protein: SASGGQPNSYEQY; clone size: many; J gene: TRBJ2-7; V gene: TRBV20-1
CDR3 protein: ASSEMGTNNQPQH; clone size: .; J gene: TRBJ1-5; V gene: TRBV6-1
CDR3 protein: ASSEGTDTGELF; clone size: many; J gene: TRBJ2-2; V gene: TRBV6-1
CDR3 protein: ASSTVATNEKLF; clone size: .; J gene: TRBJ1-4; V gene: TRBV7-9
CDR3 protein: SASDGAGQY; clone size: many; J gene: TRBJ2-5; V gene: TRBV20-1
CDR3 protein: SARAQGNRYEQY; clone size: few; J gene: TRBJ2-7; V gene: TRBV20-1
CDR3 protein: ATSDLNGTSSGELF; clone size: many; J gene: TRBJ2-2; V gene: TRBV24-1
CDR3 protein: ASSQERRRRANQPQH; clone size: many; J gene: TRBJ1-5; V gene: TRBV14
CDR3 protein: ASSSHRDSGELF; clone size: .; J gene: TRBJ2-2; V gene: TRBV24-1
CDR3 protein: ASSQNSVSGANVLT; clone size: .; J gene: TRBJ2-6; V gene: TRBV3-1
CDR3 protein: AWSSGSYSYEQY; clone size: many; J gene: TRBJ2-7; V gene: TRBV30
CDR3 protein: AWSRGYEGYT; clone size: many; J gene: TRBJ1-2; V gene: TRBV30
CDR3 protein: ASSQIGQSLYNEQF; clone size: few; J gene: TRBJ2-1; V gene: TRBV4-1
CDR3 protein: ASPEGEREVPNTGELF; clone size: few; J gene: TRBJ2-2; V gene: TRBV18
CDR3 protein: SVGIQGPLNTEAF; clone size: many; J gene: TRBJ1-1; V gene: TRBV29-1
CDR3 protein: GALASGSYEQY; clone size: few; J gene: TRBJ2-7; V gene: TRBV20-1
CDR3 protein: ASSRDAGGYNEQF; clone size: many; J gene: TRBJ2-1; V gene: TRBV18
CDR3 protein: SVDSGTNLYNEQF; clone size: .; J gene: TRBJ2-1; V gene: TRBV29-1
CDR3 protein: ASSSKLLGLAGGFATGHEQY; clone size: many; J gene: TRBJ2-7; V gene: TRBV7-9
CDR3 protein: ASSLRSGRGNEQF; clone size: many; J gene: TRBJ2-1; V gene: TRBV12-3/TRBV12-4
CDR3 protein: ACQRDRGFQPQH; clone size: many; J gene: TRBJ1-5; V gene: TRBV2